This T cell receptor beta chain was obtained from a study of T cell repertoires in cytomegalovirus infection (dated by TCRdb to between 2018 and 2021). With regard to the full study: Peptide stimulations targeted recently identified HLA-C-restricted CMV epitopes, whose presentation resists viral immunomodulation, together with well-studied HLA-B-restricted epitopes. Donor HLA type was relevant to the analysis, as public TCR beta signatures indicated carriage of CMV infection together with the matching HLA type. General conclusions and limits of the study: In the ex vivo response, HLA-C-restricted CMV-specific TCR beta clonotypes were dominant, and in two of eight donors the single most frequent clonotype came from this HLA-C-restricted group. Carriers of CMV infection plus the relevant HLA type were discriminated by the cumulative frequency of public TCR beta family members in the study cohort and in an independent roughly 340-donor cohort.

The CDR1 and CDR2 encoded by the germline V gene are SGHAT and FQNNGV. V is pared back by 5 bases and J by 6 bases, with 8 bases lying between the germline termini. The CDR3 runs 13 residues from the cysteine to the phenylalanine. Kept here is only the CDR3 DNA, which spans 39 bases and is read in frame from base 1. The reads were generated on an Illumina HiSeq 1500. The raw public reads went through TCRdb reprocessing: fastp at Q25, MiXCR clone calling, in-frame beta chains kept. CDR3 protein duplicates are merged, each entry listing the most common genes and DNA. A total of around 200,000 distinct CDR3 sequences appear in this sample, about 39% of them only once. The ten largest account for 59% of the sample. This clonotype showed up just a few times. The target of this receptor is not known. The record has no base qualities; no much larger clone is one base away. The treatment or condition label, as the study defines it: in vitro stimulation with specific CMV peptide epitopes to enrich CMV-specific T cells.

This clonotype was obtained from a human donor in good health (CMV status not recorded). Some clones in this sample may be carry-over from other donors' samples. This material consisted of CD8+ T cells from cultured PBMCs, taken from culture after CMV antigen stimulation. Rearrangement joined TRBV11-2 to TRBJ2-6, with the D segment identity uncertain. The CDR3 region: CASSPPLANVLTF. The nucleotide sequence is given as TGTGCCAGCAGCCCACCTCTGGCCAACGTCCTGACTTTC.